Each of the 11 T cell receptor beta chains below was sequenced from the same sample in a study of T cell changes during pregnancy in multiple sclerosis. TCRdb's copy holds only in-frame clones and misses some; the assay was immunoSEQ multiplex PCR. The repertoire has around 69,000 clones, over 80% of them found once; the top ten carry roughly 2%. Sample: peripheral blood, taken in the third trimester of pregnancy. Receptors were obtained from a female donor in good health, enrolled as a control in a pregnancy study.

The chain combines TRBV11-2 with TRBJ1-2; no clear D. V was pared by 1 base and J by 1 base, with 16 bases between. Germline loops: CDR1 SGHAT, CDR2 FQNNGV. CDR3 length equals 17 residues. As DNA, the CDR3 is TGTGCCAGCAGCTTAGGTAGTTTCGCAAGCGATAACTATGGCTACACCTTC. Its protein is CASSLGSFASDNYGYTF. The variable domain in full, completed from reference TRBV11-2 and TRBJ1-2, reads EAGVAQSPRYKIIEKRQSVAFWCNPISGHATLYWYQQILGQGPKLLIQFQNNGVVDDSQLPKDRFSAERLKGVDSTLKIQPAKLEDSAVYLCASSLGSFASDNYGYTFGSGTRLTVV.

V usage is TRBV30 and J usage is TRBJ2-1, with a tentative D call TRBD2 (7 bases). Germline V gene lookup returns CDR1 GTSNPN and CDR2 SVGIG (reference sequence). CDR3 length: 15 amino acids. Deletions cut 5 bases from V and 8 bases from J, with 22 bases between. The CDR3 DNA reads TGTGCCTGGCAAGTCGGCGGGGGCCCTTTCGATGAGCAGTTCTTC. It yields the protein CAWQVGGGPFDEQFF.

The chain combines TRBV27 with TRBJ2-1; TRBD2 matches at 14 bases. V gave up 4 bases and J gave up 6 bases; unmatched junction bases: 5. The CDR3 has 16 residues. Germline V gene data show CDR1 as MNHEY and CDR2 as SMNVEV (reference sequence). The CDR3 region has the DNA TGTGCCAGCAGTTACGGAGGGACTAGCGGGAGCAATGAGCAGTTCTTC. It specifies CASSYGGTSGSNEQFF.

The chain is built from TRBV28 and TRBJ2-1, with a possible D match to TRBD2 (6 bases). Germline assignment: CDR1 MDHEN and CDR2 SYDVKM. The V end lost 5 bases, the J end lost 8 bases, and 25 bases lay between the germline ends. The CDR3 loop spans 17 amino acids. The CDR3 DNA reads TGTGCCAGCAGTGGCGTCCCGGGGACTTCACAGATGGATGAGCAGTTCTTC. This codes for CASSGVPGTSQMDEQFF.

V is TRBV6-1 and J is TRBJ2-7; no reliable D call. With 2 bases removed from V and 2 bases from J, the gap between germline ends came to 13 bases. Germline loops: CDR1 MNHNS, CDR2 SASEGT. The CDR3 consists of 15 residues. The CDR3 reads CASSENLEAAYEQYF. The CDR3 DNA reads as TGTGCCAGCAGTGAAAATTTAGAGGCCGCCTACGAGCAGTACTTC.

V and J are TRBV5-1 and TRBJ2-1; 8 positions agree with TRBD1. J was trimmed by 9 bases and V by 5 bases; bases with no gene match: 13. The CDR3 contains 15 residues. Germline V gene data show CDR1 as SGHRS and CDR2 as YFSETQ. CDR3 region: CASRTLTGTGGEQFF. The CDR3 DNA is TGCGCCAGCAGAACCCTGACGGGCACAGGGGGTGAGCAGTTCTTC.

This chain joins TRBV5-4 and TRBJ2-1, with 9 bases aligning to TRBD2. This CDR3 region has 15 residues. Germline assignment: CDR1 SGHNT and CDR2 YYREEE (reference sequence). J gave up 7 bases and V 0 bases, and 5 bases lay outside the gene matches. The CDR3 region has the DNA TGTGCCAGCAGCTTGGCTCTAGCGGGGCCGAATGAGCAGTTCTTC. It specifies CASSLALAGPNEQFF.

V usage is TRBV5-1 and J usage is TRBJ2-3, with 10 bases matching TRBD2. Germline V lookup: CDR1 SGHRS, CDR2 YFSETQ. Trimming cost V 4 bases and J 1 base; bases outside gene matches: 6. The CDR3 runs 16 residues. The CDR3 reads CASSLAGTSGTDTQYF. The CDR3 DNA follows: TGCGCCAGCAGCCTCGCCGGGACTAGCGGCACAGATACGCAGTATTTT.

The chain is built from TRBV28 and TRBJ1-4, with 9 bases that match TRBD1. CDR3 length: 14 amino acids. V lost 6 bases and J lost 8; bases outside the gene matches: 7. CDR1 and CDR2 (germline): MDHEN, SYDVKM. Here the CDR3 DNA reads TGTGCCAGCAGGTTCGGGACAGGGTACGAAAAACTGTTTTTT. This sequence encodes CASRFGTGYEKLFF.

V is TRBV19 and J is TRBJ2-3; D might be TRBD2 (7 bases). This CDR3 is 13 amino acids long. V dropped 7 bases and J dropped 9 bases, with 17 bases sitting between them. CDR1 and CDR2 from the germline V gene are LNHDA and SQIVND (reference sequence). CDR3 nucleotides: TGTGCCAGTATAGGGGGGCCGGGGGGCACGCAGTATTTT. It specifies CASIGGPGGTQYF.

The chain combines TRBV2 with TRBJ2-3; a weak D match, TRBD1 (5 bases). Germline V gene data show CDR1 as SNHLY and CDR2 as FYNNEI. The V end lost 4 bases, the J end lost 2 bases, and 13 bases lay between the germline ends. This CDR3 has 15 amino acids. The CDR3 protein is CASSAQGSPTDTQYF. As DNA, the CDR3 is TGTGCCAGCAGTGCCCAGGGTTCCCCCACAGATACGCAGTATTTT.